At least ten counts were recorded for the clone carrying this T cell receptor (beta chain). The CDR3 runs to 14 residues. V shed 7 bases and J shed 2 bases, with 13 bases lying between them. TCRdb re-called the 5' RACE reads through MiXCR, storing one row per CDR3 protein. The sample has 30,000 or so distinct CDR3 sequences; about 14% are singletons. Time point in this sample: technical triplicate 2. This sample was taken from a study of neurological immune-mediated disorders. The sequencing sample was made of CD4+ T cells from blood. The genes are TRBV12-3 or TRBV12-4 and TRBJ2-3; D is possibly TRBD1 (6 bases). The receptor's source is a female donor with HTLV-1-associated myelopathy (HAM/TSP). The CDR3 DNA follows: TGTGCCAGCACCCTCAGGGGACCCACAGATACGCAGTATTTT. Amino acid sequence: CASTLRGPTDTQYF.